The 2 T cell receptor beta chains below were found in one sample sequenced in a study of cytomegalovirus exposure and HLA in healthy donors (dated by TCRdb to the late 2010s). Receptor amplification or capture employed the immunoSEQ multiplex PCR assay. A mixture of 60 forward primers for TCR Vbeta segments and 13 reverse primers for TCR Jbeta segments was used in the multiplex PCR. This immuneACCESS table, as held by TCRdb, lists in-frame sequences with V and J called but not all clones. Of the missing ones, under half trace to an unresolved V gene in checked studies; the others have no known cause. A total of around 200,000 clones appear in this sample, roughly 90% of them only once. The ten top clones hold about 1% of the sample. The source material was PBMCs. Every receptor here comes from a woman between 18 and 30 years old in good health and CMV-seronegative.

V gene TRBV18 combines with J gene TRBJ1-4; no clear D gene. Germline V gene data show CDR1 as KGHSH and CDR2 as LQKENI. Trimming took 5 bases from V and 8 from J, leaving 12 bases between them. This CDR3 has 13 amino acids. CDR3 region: CASSVGLKEKLFF. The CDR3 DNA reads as TGTGCCAGCTCAGTTGGGCTGAAGGAAAAACTGTTTTTT. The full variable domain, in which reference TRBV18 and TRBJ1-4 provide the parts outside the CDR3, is NAGVMQNPRHLVRRRGQEARLRCSPMKGHSHVYWYRQLPEEGLKFMVYLQKENIIDESGMPKERFSAEFPKEGPSILRIQQVVRGDSAAYFCASSVGLKEKLFFGSGTQLSVL.

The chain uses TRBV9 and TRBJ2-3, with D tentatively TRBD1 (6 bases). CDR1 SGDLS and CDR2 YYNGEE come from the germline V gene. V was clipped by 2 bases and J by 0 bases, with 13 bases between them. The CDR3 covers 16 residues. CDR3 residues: CASSVLGHQSTDTQYF. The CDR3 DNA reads TGTGCCAGCAGCGTCCTGGGACATCAAAGCACAGATACGCAGTATTTT. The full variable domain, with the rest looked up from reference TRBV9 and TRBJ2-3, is DSGVTQTPKHLITATGQRVTLRCSPRSGDLSVYWYQQSLDQGLQFLIQYYNGEERAKGNILERFSAQQFPDLHSELNLSSLELGDSALYFCASSVLGHQSTDTQYFGPGTRLTVL.